Below are 3 T cell receptor beta chains sequenced from a single sample in a study of blood T cell repertoires in COVID-19 (dated by TCRdb to about 2020). The library was built by means of the immunoSEQ multiplex PCR assay. TCRdb's version of the immuneACCESS table is confined to in-frame rearrangements and falls short of the full clone set. An unresolved V gene accounts for under half of the shortfall where checked; the remainder is of unknown origin. The sample data list roughly 38,000 clones, and roughly 78% of these were observed just once. The top ten constitute 33% of the sample. The sequencing input was peripheral blood. These receptors originate from a man aged 55 to 70 with acute or convalescent COVID-19.

This chain joins TRBV5-1 and TRBJ2-2, with 7 positions matching TRBD2. This CDR3 has 14 amino acids. Trimming cost V 6 bases and J 5 bases; bases outside gene matches: 7. Germline CDR1 and CDR2: SGHRS and YFSETQ. For the CDR3, the DNA is TGCGCCAGCACCCGCGGGAGTAATACCGGGGAGCTGTTTTTT. This gives the protein CASTRGSNTGELFF.

The CDR3 DNA is TGTGCCAGTAGTACCCGACAGGGGGACGAGCAGTACTTC. Protein: CASSTRQGDEQYF. The V call is TRBV19, the J call TRBJ2-7; TRBD1 matches 9 bases. CDR1 is LNHDA and CDR2 is SQIVND in the germline V gene (reference sequence). The ends lost 4 bases at V and 5 bases at J; junction bases unmatched: 3. The CDR3 has 13 amino acids. Based on the CDR3 plus reference TRBV19 and TRBJ2-7, the full variable domain is DGGITQSPKYLFRKEGQNVTLSCEQNLNHDAMYWYRQDPGQGLRLIYYSQIVNDFQKGDIAEGYSVSREKKESFPLTVTSAQKNPTAFYLCASSTRQGDEQYFGPGTRLTVT.

The genes are TRBV19 and TRBJ2-7, with TRBD2 as a possible D gene (6 bases). V gave up 5 bases and J gave up 1 base, with 15 bases separating them. The germline V gene encodes CDR1 LNHDA and CDR2 SQIVND (reference sequence). The CDR3 extends over 15 amino acids. The CDR3 nucleotides read TGTGCCAGTAGTCGGGGGATCGGGGGATCCTACGAGCAGTACTTC. It specifies CASSRGIGGSYEQYF.